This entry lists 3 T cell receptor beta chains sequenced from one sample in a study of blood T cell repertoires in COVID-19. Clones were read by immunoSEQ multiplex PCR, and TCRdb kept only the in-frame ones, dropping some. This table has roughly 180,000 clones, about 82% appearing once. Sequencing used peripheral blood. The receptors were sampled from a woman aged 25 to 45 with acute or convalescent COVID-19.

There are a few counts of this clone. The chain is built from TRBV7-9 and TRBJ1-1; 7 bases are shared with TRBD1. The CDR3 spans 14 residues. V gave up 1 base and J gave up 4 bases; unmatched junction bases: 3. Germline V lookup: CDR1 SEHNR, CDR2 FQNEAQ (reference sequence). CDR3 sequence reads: CASSLGTGVTEAFF. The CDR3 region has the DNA TGTGCCAGCAGCTTAGGAACAGGGGTCACTGAAGCTTTCTTT.

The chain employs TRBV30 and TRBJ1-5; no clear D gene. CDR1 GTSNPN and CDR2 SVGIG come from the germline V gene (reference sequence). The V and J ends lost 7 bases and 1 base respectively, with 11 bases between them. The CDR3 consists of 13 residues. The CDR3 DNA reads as TGTGCCTTCGGGTCGGAAAGCAATCAGCCCCAGCATTTT. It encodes CAFGSESNQPQHF.

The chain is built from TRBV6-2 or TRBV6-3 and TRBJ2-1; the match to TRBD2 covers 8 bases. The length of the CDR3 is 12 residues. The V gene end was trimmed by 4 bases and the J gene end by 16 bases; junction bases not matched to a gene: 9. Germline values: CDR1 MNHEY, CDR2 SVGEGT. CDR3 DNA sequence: TGTGCCAGCAGTTCGACTAGCGCTGCCCCTTTCTTC. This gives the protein CASSSTSAAPFF.